The 4 T cell receptor beta chains below come from one sample, sequenced in a study of shared clonotypes between healthy human individuals. Only CD45RO-negative cells positively selected for CCR7 counted as naive CD8 cells, so terminally differentiated effector memory CD45RA+ cells were excluded. Measured with immunoSEQ multiplex PCR; TCRdb has only the in-frame clones, and not every one. The sample yields roughly 2 million clones, about 94% seen once. Material for sequencing was naive CD8+ T cells sorted from blood. The receptors come from a man between 18 and 29 years old in good health.

This chain connects TRBV6-1 to TRBJ1-2; D possibly corresponds to TRBD1 (5 bases). Trimming removed 5 bases from V and 4 bases from J, with 17 bases in between. Germline assignment: CDR1 MNHNS and CDR2 SASEGT. The CDR3 covers 15 residues. Here the CDR3 DNA reads TGTGCCAGCAGTCAGACCTCAGGGACGGCCTATGGCTACACCTTC. It is translated as CASSQTSGTAYGYTF.

Remarks on this clone: Other DNA sequences from this sample encode an identical CDR3 as well. This CDR3 is CASSLVQGNYGYTF. The CDR3 region has the DNA TGTGCCAGCAGCTTGGTACAGGGGAACTATGGCTACACCTTC. V is TRBV5-4 and J is TRBJ1-2; 7 bases fit TRBD1. The CDR3 has 14 amino acids. V lost 0 bases and J lost 2; bases outside the gene matches: 1. Germline values: CDR1 SGHNT, CDR2 YYREEE (reference sequence).

The V call is TRBV30, the J call TRBJ2-2; a possible D gene is TRBD1 (6 bases). V shed 2 bases and J shed 7 bases, with 11 bases lying between them. This CDR3 is built from 13 residues. Germline V lookup: CDR1 GTSNPN, CDR2 SVGIG (reference sequence). This chain's CDR3 is CAWSHGQIGELFF. CDR3 nucleotides: TGTGCCTGGAGTCATGGACAGATCGGGGAGCTGTTTTTT.

The genes are TRBV7-9 and TRBJ2-7; D gene ambiguous. Trimming left V 0 bases short and J 2 bases short, with 14 bases between. The CDR3 is 16 amino acids. Germline V CDR1 and CDR2: SEHNR, FQNEAQ (reference sequence). The CDR3 region has the DNA TGTGCCAGCAGCTTAGCGAACAGCCAAGCCCCCTACGAGCAGTACTTC. It encodes CASSLANSQAPYEQYF.